Listed below are T cell receptor beta chains from one sample, sequenced in a study of early T cells in non-severe SARS-CoV-2 infection. TCRdb re-called the 5' RACE reads with MiXCR, one entry per CDR3 protein. Of just under 65,000 distinct CDR3 sequences in the sample, around 11% are singletons; the top ten hold less than 3.5%. The specimen comprised whole blood, sampled at baseline. These receptors came from an adult who was a healthcare worker with PCR-confirmed SARS-CoV-2 infection or an uninfected control (not recorded which). Each CDR3 is given with its conserved first and last residue. The order of the fields is J gene, V gene, clone size, D gene, CDR3 DNA, CDR3 protein. A D gene is named only where the DNA matches it firmly. Expanded clones are given a class, and other clones once, few, many or no size at all.

J: TRBJ2-3; V: TRBV7-2; size: NA; D: NA; DNA: TGTGCCAGCAGCTTTGGCCGGGCGCCAGATACGCAGTATTTT; CDR3: CASSFGRAPDTQYF
J: TRBJ2-5; V: TRBV6-5; size: few; D: TRBD1; DNA: TGTGCCAGCAGAGCCGGGACAGGGCAAGAGACCCAGTACTTC; CDR3: CASRAGTGQETQYF
J: TRBJ2-7; V: TRBV12-3/TRBV12-4; size: NA; D: TRBD2; DNA: TGTGCCAGCAGCCTGACTAGCGGGGGGGCCCTCAACGAGCAGTACTTC; CDR3: CASSLTSGGALNEQYF
J: TRBJ2-1; V: TRBV30; size: NA; D: NA; DNA: TGTGCCGGGGCGGAGGGGAGCTCCTACAATGAGCAGTTCTTC; CDR3: CAGAEGSSYNEQFF
J: TRBJ2-1; V: TRBV9; size: few; D: NA; DNA: TGTGCCAGCAGCGCTGTAGGGGGGCCGGGCGATGAGCAGTTCTTC; CDR3: CASSAVGGPGDEQFF
J: TRBJ2-5; V: TRBV30; size: few; D: NA; DNA: TGTGCCTGGAGTGTACGGGAGACCCAGTACTTC; CDR3: CAWSVRETQYF
J: TRBJ1-5; V: TRBV6-5; size: NA; D: NA; DNA: TGTGCCAGCAGTGACTCCAATAGCAATCAGCCCCAGCATTTT; CDR3: CASSDSNSNQPQHF
J: TRBJ1-1; V: TRBV29-1; size: NA; D: TRBD1; DNA: TGCAGCGCCAGTGACAGGGTTACTGAAGCTTTCTTT; CDR3: CSASDRVTEAFF
J: TRBJ2-1; V: TRBV12-3/TRBV12-4; size: NA; D: TRBD2; DNA: TGTGCCAGCATCCTCGGGGGGGCCGTGGATGAGCAGTTCTTC; CDR3: CASILGGAVDEQFF
J: TRBJ1-5; V: TRBV5-8; size: few; D: NA; DNA: TGTGCCAGCAGCTTGGCCGAACGGGGTAGCAATCAGCCCCAGCATTTT; CDR3: CASSLAERGSNQPQHF
J: TRBJ2-2; V: TRBV9; size: many; D: TRBD2; DNA: TGTGCCAGCAGCGTAGTTAAAGCGGGGGCCGGTAACGGGGAGCTGTTTTTT; CDR3: CASSVVKAGAGNGELFF
J: TRBJ2-5; V: TRBV24-1; size: few; D: TRBD1; DNA: TGTGCCACCAGTGATCAGACAGGGTGGGAGACCCAGTACTTC; CDR3: CATSDQTGWETQYF
J: TRBJ2-7; V: TRBV19; size: few; D: TRBD2; DNA: TGTGCCAGCCGGGAGGGGCCCACCTACGAGCAGTACTTC; CDR3: CASREGPTYEQYF
J: TRBJ2-4; V: TRBV12-3/TRBV12-4; size: few; D: TRBD1; DNA: TGTGCCAGCAGTGACCCGGGCAGGGGGATGAACATTCAGTACTTC; CDR3: CASSDPGRGMNIQYF
J: TRBJ1-5; V: TRBV7-2; size: many; D: NA; DNA: TGTGCCAGCAGCTCAACTCAGGGTTACGCACAGCCCCAGCATTTT; CDR3: CASSSTQGYAQPQHF
J: TRBJ2-1; V: TRBV27; size: few; D: TRBD1; DNA: TGTGCCAGCAGTGCTAACCGGGACAGTTACAATGAGCAGTTCTTC; CDR3: CASSANRDSYNEQFF
J: TRBJ2-7; V: TRBV19; size: many; D: TRBD1; DNA: TGTGCCAGTAGTCCAGGACAGGGGCGAACCTACGAGCAGTACTTC; CDR3: CASSPGQGRTYEQYF
J: TRBJ2-1; V: TRBV6-6; size: NA; D: TRBD2; DNA: TGTGCCAGCCTATCCACGGGGGGGGCCAAAAATGAGCAGTTCTTC; CDR3: CASLSTGGAKNEQFF
J: TRBJ1-2; V: TRBV18; size: few; D: TRBD1; DNA: TGTGCCAGCTCACCCACTCGGGACAGTCGCTATGGCTACACCTTC; CDR3: CASSPTRDSRYGYTF
J: TRBJ1-1; V: TRBV28; size: few; D: NA; DNA: TGTGCCAGCAGTTTACGAGGACGGGAAACGGCTTTCTTT; CDR3: CASSLRGRETAFF